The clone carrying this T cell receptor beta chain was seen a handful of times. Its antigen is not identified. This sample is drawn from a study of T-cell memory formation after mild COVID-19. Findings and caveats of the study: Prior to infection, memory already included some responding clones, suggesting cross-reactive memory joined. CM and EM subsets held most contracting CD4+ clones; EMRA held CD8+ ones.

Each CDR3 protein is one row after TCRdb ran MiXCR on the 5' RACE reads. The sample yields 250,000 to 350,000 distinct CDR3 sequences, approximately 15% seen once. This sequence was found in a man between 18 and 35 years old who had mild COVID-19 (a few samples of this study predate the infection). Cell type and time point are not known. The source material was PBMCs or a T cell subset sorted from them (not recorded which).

CDR3 region: CASSPRDRGVSSEKLFF. CDR3 coding DNA: TGTGCCAGCTCACCTCGGGACAGGGGAGTCTCAAGTGAAAAACTGTTTTTT. The chain carries TRBV18 and TRBJ1-4; 10 nucleotides match TRBD1. This CDR3 comprises 17 residues. Germline V lookup: CDR1 KGHSH, CDR2 LQKENI. Unmatched junction bases numbered 11, after V lost 3 bases and J lost 7 bases.